These 25 T cell receptor beta chains originate from one sample sequenced in a study of cytomegalovirus exposure and HLA in healthy donors. Data came from immunoSEQ multiplex PCR; TCRdb stores just in-frame clones and leaves some out. The sample has roughly 100,000 clones, roughly 95% seen once. Sequencing was carried out using PBMCs. All receptors derive from a woman in her late teens or twenties in good health and CMV-seronegative.

The chain carries TRBV4-3 and TRBJ2-7, with 11 bases identical to TRBD1. CDR3 length: 16 residues. Germline CDR1 LGHNA, CDR2 YSLEER. V shed 2 bases, J shed 2 bases, and the junction held 5 bases outside the gene matches. CDR3 in DNA: TGCGCCAGCAGCCAACATGGGACAGGGGGAACCTACGAGCAGTACTTC. Amino acids: CASSQHGTGGTYEQYF.

The V and J genes are TRBV6-6 and TRBJ1-2; 9 bases match TRBD1. The germline V gene encodes CDR1 MNHNY and CDR2 SVGAGI (reference sequence). The CDR3 runs to 14 residues. J was trimmed by 7 bases and V by 4 bases; bases with no gene match: 7. CDR3 bases: TGTGCCAGCAGTTTAGAGACAGGGGGGACTGGCTACACCTTC. Translated: CASSLETGGTGYTF.

V gene TRBV6-5 combines with J gene TRBJ2-2, with TRBD1 identical over 10 bases. Germline trimming cut 7 bases from V and 5 bases from J; bases unmatched to any gene: 4. The germline V gene has CDR1 MNHEY and CDR2 SVGAGI. The CDR3 contains 14 residues. CDR3 amino acids: CASNQGQGTGELFF. For the CDR3, the DNA is TGTGCCAGCAACCAGGGACAGGGGACCGGGGAGCTGTTTTTT.

This CDR3 is CATSGPSNNEQYF. The CDR3 region has the DNA TGTGCCACCAGCGGCCCTTCCAACAACGAGCAGTACTTC. The chain joins TRBV15 to TRBJ2-7; D gene unclear. Per germline, CDR1 LNHNV and CDR2 YYDKDF (reference sequence). Trimming left V 5 bases short and J 5 bases short, with 13 bases between. The CDR3 spans 13 residues.

The genes are TRBV10-3 and TRBJ2-7; perhaps TRBD2 as D (6 bases). V lost 5 bases and J 2 bases, leaving 13 bases between the germline ends. Germline CDR1 is ENHRY and CDR2 is SYGVKD. The CDR3 sequence is 14 residues long. The CDR3, as DNA: TGTGCCATCAGTACCGGGACTTCACCCTACGAGCAGTACTTC. It yields the protein CAISTGTSPYEQYF.

This sequence joins TRBV6-5 and TRBJ1-2, with TRBD1 matching 7 bases. The CDR3 contains 15 residues. Per germline, CDR1 MNHEY and CDR2 SVGAGI. After removal of 5 bases from V and 4 bases from J, the junction contained 10 bases not matched to a gene. The CDR3 DNA reads as TGTGCCAGCAGTCTCAAGGGGGACAGACCCTATGGCTACACCTTC. It is translated as CASSLKGDRPYGYTF.

The chain couples TRBV9 to TRBJ1-1; D is uncertain. Trimming cost V 4 bases and J 6 bases, with 13 bases left between them. The CDR3 has 13 amino acids. Germline V gene data show CDR1 as SGDLS and CDR2 as YYNGEE. CDR3 coding DNA: TGTGCCAGCAGCCCTAGGAGGAATGCTGAAGCTTTCTTT. This translates into CASSPRRNAEAFF.

V is TRBV27 and J is TRBJ1-2; weak D call: TRBD1 (5 bases). The germline V gene has CDR1 MNHEY and CDR2 SMNVEV (reference sequence). The CDR3 sequence is 15 residues long. The germline V and J ends were trimmed by 4 bases and 8 bases, with 20 bases remaining between them. CDR3 bases: TGTGCCAGCAGTTCTCAGGAGGGACCTATGTTGGGCTACACCTTC. This translates into CASSSQEGPMLGYTF.

The chain uses TRBV4-1 and TRBJ2-1; 9 nucleotides align to TRBD2. The junction had 7 bases not matched to a gene; V was cut back by 3 bases and J by 4 bases. Germline CDR1 and CDR2: MGHRA and YSYEKL. This CDR3 is 16 amino acids long. The CDR3 DNA sequence: TGCGCCAGCAGCCATGATAGCGGGGGCGAGTACAATGAGCAGTTCTTC. Its protein is CASSHDSGGEYNEQFF.

The V call is TRBV12-5, the J call TRBJ2-5; perhaps TRBD2 as D (6 bases). Germline values: CDR1 LGHNT, CDR2 FRNRAP. Trimming left V 7 bases short and J 5 bases short, with 17 bases between. This CDR3 comprises 14 residues. The CDR3 DNA sequence: TGTGCTAGTGCCGGCGCGGGGAAGGGGGAGACCCAGTACTTC. Amino acid sequence: CASAGAGKGETQYF. Together with reference TRBV12-5 and TRBJ2-5, the CDR3 gives the full variable domain: DARVTQTPRHKVTEMGQEVTMRCQPILGHNTVFWYRQTMMQGLELLAYFRNRAPLDDSGMPKDRFSAEMPDATLATLKIQPSEPRDSAVYFCASAGAGKGETQYFGPGTRLLVL.

The chain employs TRBV7-3 and TRBJ2-7, with D uncertain. From germline, CDR1 is SGHTA and CDR2 FQGTGA. This CDR3 is built from 13 residues. V dropped 7 bases and J dropped 6 bases, with 16 bases sitting between them. The chain's CDR3 is CASISEPRSEQYF. Written as DNA, the CDR3 is TGTGCCAGCATAAGTGAGCCGAGATCCGAGCAGTACTTC.

V is TRBV30 and J is TRBJ1-1, with D possibly matching TRBD1 (6 bases). The CDR3 totals 14 residues. Germline V lookup: CDR1 GTSNPN, CDR2 SVGIG (reference sequence). V lost 2 bases and J lost 0, with 10 bases in between. Written as DNA, the CDR3 is TGTGCCTGGAGTCGCGACAGGTTGAACACTGAAGCTTTCTTT. Amino acids: CAWSRDRLNTEAFF. Supplemented by reference TRBV30 and TRBJ1-1, the full variable domain reads SQTIHQWPATLVQPVGSPLSLECTVEGTSNPNLYWYRQAAGRGLQLLFYSVGIGQISSEVPQNLSASRPQDRQFILSSKKLLLSDSGFYLCAWSRDRLNTEAFFGQGTRLTVV.

The V and J genes are TRBV12-5 and TRBJ1-2; tentative D call: TRBD1 (6 bases). The CDR3 extends over 13 amino acids. The V end lost 8 bases, the J end lost 6 bases, and 16 bases lay between the germline ends. Germline loops: CDR1 LGHNT, CDR2 FRNRAP. As DNA, the CDR3 is TGTGCTAGTACCCGGGACACGGCCCATGGCTACACCTTC. Residues: CASTRDTAHGYTF.

The gene calls are TRBV9 and TRBJ1-1; 8 bases fit TRBD1. Trimming removed 0 bases from V and 6 bases from J; junction bases left unmatched: 7. There are 15 residues in the CDR3. Germline values: CDR1 SGDLS, CDR2 YYNGEE. The CDR3 region has the DNA TGTGCCAGCAGCGTAGAGCAGGGGGCTAGGTCTGAAGCTTTCTTT. Translating it yields CASSVEQGARSEAFF.

This clone was found once. This chain joins TRBV6-6 and TRBJ1-5; D might be TRBD1 (5 bases). The CDR3 loop spans 15 amino acids. The V end lost 6 bases, the J end lost 0 bases, and 12 bases lay between the germline ends. CDR1 is MNHNY, CDR2 SVGAGI, per germline (reference sequence). The DNA for the CDR3 is TGTGCCAGCAGACGAGAAGGGGATAGCAATCAGCCCCAGCATTTT. Its translation: CASRREGDSNQPQHF.

The chain combines TRBV5-1 with TRBJ2-5; a possible D gene is TRBD1 (7 bases). The V end was cut by 0 bases, the J end by 9 bases, with 15 bases between. CDR3 length equals 14 residues. CDR1 and CDR2 (germline): SGHRS, YFSETQ. In DNA form, the CDR3 reads TGCGCCAGCAGCTTGGGCGGACAGGAGGGGGCCCAGTACTTC. It translates to CASSLGGQEGAQYF.

The chain carries TRBV6-4 and TRBJ2-2; TRBD2 aligns across 8 bases. The V gene end was trimmed by 4 bases and the J gene end by 5 bases; junction bases not matched to a gene: 15. The CDR3 covers 18 residues. Germline V CDR1 and CDR2: MRHNA, SNTAGT. CDR3: CASSAAQHSGTGTGELFF. DNA for the CDR3: TGTGCCAGCAGTGCCGCGCAGCATAGCGGGACGGGGACCGGGGAGCTGTTTTTT.

The V and J genes are TRBV27 and TRBJ1-2; D not certain. V was shortened by 0 bases and J by 7 bases, with 12 bases between the two germline ends. Per germline, CDR1 MNHEY and CDR2 SMNVEV (reference sequence). The CDR3 runs to 14 residues. The CDR3 sequence is CASSLSGPGAGYTF. CDR3 nucleotide sequence: TGTGCCAGCAGTTTATCTGGGCCCGGCGCTGGCTACACCTTC.

The chain is built from TRBV13 and TRBJ2-2, with D perhaps TRBD2 (5 bases). CDR3 length: 14 residues. CDR1 and CDR2 (germline): PRHDT, FYEKMQ (reference sequence). Trimming took off 3 bases at V and 1 base at J, with 6 bases between the two ends. The CDR3 coding sequence is TGTGCCAGCAGCTTTAGCGTGAACACCGGGGAGCTGTTTTTT. This codes for CASSFSVNTGELFF.

The chain links TRBV7-9 to TRBJ2-7; D might be TRBD1 (6 bases). The V and J ends lost 2 bases and 3 bases respectively, with 8 bases between them. CDR3 length equals 13 residues. Germline CDR1 is SEHNR and CDR2 is FQNEAQ (reference sequence). For the CDR3, the DNA is TGTGCCAGCAGCTTATCAGGGGTCTACGAGCAGTACTTC. This gives the protein CASSLSGVYEQYF.

The table lists this clone with a count of one. The rearrangement links TRBV9 to TRBJ2-3, with a weak D call TRBD2 (6 bases). The germline gives CDR1 SGDLS, CDR2 YYNGEE. Trimming removed 3 bases from V and 5 bases from J, with 22 bases in between. The CDR3 contains 17 residues. The DNA of the CDR3 is TGTGCCAGCAGCGCGGAGGGGCTATCCGGGCGGGGAGATACGCAGTATTTT. Translated: CASSAEGLSGRGDTQYF. The whole variable domain, remainder taken from reference TRBV9 and TRBJ2-3, is DSGVTQTPKHLITATGQRVTLRCSPRSGDLSVYWYQQSLDQGLQFLIQYYNGEERAKGNILERFSAQQFPDLHSELNLSSLELGDSALYFCASSAEGLSGRGDTQYFGPGTRLTVL.

As DNA, the CDR3 is TGTGCCAGCAGCAAGACTAGCGGGGGGCAGCCGGATACGCAGTATTTT. This sequence encodes CASSKTSGGQPDTQYF. This rearrangement joins TRBV6-4 to TRBJ2-3, with TRBD2 matching over 13 bases. The CDR3 length is 16 residues. After removal of 6 bases from V and 6 bases from J, the junction contained 9 bases not matched to a gene. Germline lookup yields CDR1 MRHNA and CDR2 SNTAGT.

The rearrangement links TRBV19 to TRBJ1-2, with a possible D match to TRBD1 (6 bases). The CDR3 consists of 13 residues. The germline V gene encodes CDR1 LNHDA and CDR2 SQIVND (reference sequence). The V gene lost 1 base and the J gene lost 9 bases, with 12 bases spanning the gap. The CDR3 loop reads CASSIAPGQSYTF. CDR3 nucleotides: TGTGCCAGTAGTATAGCCCCGGGACAAAGCTACACCTTC.

V is TRBV7-8 and J is TRBJ1-6; possible D gene TRBD1, 5 bases. V dropped 3 bases and J dropped 7 bases, with 7 bases sitting between them. The germline gives CDR1 SGHVS, CDR2 FQNEAQ. The CDR3 extends over 13 amino acids. CDR3 bases: TGTGCCAGCAGCTTTAGACAGAATTCACCCCTCCACTTT. This encodes CASSFRQNSPLHF.

The chain has TRBV9 and TRBJ2-3; possibly TRBD2 for D (5 bases). The length of the CDR3 is 11 residues. Germline V gene sequence: CDR1 SGDLS, CDR2 YYNGEE. The germline V and J ends were trimmed by 6 bases and 6 bases, with 8 bases remaining between them. The CDR3 sequence is CASTRGDTQYF. In nucleotides, the CDR3 is TGTGCCAGCACTCGAGGGGATACGCAGTATTTT. The full variable domain, with the rest looked up from reference TRBV9 and TRBJ2-3, is DSGVTQTPKHLITATGQRVTLRCSPRSGDLSVYWYQQSLDQGLQFLIQYYNGEERAKGNILERFSAQQFPDLHSELNLSSLELGDSALYFCASTRGDTQYFGPGTRLTVL.